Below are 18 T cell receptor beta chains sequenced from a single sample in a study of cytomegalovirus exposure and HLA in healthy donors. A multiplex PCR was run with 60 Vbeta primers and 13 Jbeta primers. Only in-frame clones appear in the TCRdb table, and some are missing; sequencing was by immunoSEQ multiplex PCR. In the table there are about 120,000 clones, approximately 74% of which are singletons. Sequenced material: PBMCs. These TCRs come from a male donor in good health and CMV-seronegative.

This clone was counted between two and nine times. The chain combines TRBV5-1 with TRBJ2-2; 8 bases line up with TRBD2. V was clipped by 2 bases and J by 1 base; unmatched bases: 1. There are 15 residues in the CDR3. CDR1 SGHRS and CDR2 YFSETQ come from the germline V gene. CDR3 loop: CASSFTSGNTGELFF. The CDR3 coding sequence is TGCGCCAGCAGCTTTACTAGCGGGAACACCGGGGAGCTGTTTTTT.

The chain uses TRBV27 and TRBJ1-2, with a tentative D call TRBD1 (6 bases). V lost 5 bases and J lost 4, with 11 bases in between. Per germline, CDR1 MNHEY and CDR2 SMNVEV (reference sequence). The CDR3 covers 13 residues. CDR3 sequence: CASSPNRAYGYTF. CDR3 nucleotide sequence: TGTGCCAGCAGTCCTAACAGGGCCTATGGCTACACCTTC.

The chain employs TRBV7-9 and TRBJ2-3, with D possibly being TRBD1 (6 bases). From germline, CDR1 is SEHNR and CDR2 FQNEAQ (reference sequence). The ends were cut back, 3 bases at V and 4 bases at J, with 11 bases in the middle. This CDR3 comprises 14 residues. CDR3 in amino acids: CASSFYRVADTQYF. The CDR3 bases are TGTGCCAGCAGCTTCTACAGGGTCGCAGATACGCAGTATTTT.

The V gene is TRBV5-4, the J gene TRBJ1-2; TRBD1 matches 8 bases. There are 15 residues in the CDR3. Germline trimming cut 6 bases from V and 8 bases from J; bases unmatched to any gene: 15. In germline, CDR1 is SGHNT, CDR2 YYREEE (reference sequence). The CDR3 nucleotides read TGTGCCAGCACCGCTTCGGGACAGGTCCCTTCGGGCTACACCTTC. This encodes CASTASGQVPSGYTF.

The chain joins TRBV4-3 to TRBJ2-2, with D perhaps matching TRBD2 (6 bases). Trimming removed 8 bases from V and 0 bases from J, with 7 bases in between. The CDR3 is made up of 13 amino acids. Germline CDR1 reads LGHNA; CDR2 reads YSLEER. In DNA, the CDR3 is TGCGCCAGCGGCGGGACGAACACCGGGGAGCTGTTTTTT. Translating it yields CASGGTNTGELFF.

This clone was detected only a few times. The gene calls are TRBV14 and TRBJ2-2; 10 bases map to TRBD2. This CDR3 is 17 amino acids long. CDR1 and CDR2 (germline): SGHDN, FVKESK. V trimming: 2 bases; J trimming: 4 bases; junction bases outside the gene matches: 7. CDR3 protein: CASSQSRLAGVTGELFF. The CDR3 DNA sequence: TGTGCCAGCAGCCAATCCCGGCTAGCGGGAGTCACCGGGGAGCTGTTTTTT.

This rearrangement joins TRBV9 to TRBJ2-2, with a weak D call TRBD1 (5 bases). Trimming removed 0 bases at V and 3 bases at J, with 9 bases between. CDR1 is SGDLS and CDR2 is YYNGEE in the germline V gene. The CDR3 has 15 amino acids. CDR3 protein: CASSVDDRYTGELFF. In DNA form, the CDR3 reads TGTGCCAGCAGCGTAGACGACAGATACACCGGGGAGCTGTTTTTT.

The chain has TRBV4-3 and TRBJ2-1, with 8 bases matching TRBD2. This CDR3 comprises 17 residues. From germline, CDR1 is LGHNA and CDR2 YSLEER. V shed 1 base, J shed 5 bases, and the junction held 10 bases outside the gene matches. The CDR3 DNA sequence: TGCGCCAGCAGCCAAGCCAGGGGACTAGGGGGGGACAATGAGCAGTTCTTC. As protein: CASSQARGLGGDNEQFF.

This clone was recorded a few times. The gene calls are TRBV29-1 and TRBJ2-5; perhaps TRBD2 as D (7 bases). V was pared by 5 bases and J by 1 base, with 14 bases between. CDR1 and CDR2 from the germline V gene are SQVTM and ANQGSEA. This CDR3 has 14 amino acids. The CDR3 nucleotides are TGCAGCGTTACTGGCGGGGGCGGCCAAGAGACCCAGTACTTC. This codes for CSVTGGGGQETQYF. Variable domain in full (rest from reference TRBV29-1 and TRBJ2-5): SAVISQKPSRDICQRGTSLTIQCQVDSQVTMMFWYRQQPGQSLTLIATANQGSEATYESGFVIDKFPISRPNLTFSTLTVSNMSPEDSSIYLCSVTGGGGQETQYFGPGTRLLVL.

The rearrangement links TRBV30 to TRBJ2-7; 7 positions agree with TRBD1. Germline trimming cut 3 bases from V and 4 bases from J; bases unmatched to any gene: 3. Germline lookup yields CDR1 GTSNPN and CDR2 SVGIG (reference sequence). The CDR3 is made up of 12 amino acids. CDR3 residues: CAWSGTAYEQYF. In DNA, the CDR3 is TGTGCCTGGAGCGGGACAGCTTACGAGCAGTACTTC. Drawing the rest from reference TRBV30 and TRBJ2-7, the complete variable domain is SQTIHQWPATLVQPVGSPLSLECTVEGTSNPNLYWYRQAAGRGLQLLFYSVGIGQISSEVPQNLSASRPQDRQFILSSKKLLLSDSGFYLCAWSGTAYEQYFGPGTRLTVT.

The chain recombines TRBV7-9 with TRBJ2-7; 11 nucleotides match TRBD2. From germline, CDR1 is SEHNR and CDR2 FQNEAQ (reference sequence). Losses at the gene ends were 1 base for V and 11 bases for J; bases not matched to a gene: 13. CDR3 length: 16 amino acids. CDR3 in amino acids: CASSLGGLAAHTIEYF. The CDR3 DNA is TGTGCCAGCAGCTTAGGGGGACTAGCGGCCCACACTATTGAGTACTTC.

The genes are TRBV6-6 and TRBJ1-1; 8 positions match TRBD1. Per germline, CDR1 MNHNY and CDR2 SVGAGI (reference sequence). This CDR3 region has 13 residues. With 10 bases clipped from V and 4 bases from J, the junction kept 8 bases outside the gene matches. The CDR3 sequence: CAISDRVGTEAFF. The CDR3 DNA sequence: TGTGCCATCTCGGACAGGGTTGGCACTGAAGCTTTCTTT.

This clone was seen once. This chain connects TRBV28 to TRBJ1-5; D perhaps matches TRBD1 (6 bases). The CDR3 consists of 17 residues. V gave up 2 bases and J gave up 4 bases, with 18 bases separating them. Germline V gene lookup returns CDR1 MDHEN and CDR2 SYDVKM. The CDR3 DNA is TGTGCCAGCAGTTTAAAGCCTTCACTAGGGGGAAATCAGCCCCAGCATTTT. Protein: CASSLKPSLGGNQPQHF.

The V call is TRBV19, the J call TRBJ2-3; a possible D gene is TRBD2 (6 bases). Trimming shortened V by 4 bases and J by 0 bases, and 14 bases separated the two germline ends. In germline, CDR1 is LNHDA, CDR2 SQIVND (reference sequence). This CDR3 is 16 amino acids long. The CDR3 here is CASSKKTGTSTDTQYF. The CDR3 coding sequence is TGTGCCAGTAGTAAAAAGACCGGGACTAGCACAGATACGCAGTATTTT.

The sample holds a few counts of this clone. The CDR3, as DNA: TGCGCCAGCAGCCAGGACCAGACAGGCTACAATCAGCCCCAGCATTTT. Translation: CASSQDQTGYNQPQHF. This chain links TRBV4-1 with TRBJ1-5, with D possibly being TRBD1 (6 bases). The CDR3 is made up of 16 amino acids. V lost 3 bases and J lost 3, with 15 bases in between. Germline assignment: CDR1 MGHRA and CDR2 YSYEKL.

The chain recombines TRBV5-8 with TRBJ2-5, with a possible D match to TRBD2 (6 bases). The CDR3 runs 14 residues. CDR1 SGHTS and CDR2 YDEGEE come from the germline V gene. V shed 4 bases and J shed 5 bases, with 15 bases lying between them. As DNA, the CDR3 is TGTGCCAGCAGCGACTACGGGAGCAGGGAGACCCAGTACTTC. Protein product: CASSDYGSRETQYF.

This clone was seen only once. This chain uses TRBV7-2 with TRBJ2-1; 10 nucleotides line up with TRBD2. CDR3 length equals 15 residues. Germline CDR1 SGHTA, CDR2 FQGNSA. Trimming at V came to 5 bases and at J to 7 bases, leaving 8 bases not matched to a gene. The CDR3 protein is CASSTGPGLANEQFF. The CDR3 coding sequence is TGTGCCAGCAGCACCGGTCCGGGACTAGCGAATGAGCAGTTCTTC.

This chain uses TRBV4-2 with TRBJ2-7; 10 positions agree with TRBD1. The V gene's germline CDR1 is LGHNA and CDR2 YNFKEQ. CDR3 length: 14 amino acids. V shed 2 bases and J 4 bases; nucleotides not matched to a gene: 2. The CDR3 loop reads CASSQRTGGYEQYF. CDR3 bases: TGTGCCAGCAGCCAACGGACAGGGGGGTACGAGCAGTACTTC.